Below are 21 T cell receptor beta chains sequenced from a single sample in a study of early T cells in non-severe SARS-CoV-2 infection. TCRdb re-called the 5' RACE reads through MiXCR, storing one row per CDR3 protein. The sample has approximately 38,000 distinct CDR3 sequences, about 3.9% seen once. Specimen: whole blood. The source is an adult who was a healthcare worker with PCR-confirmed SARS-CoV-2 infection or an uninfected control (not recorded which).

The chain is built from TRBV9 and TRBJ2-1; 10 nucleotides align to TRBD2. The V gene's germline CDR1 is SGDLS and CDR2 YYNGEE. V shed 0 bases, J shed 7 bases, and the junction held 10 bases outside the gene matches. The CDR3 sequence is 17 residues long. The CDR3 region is CASSVAAGGPGGNEQFF. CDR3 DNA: TGTGCCAGCAGCGTAGCAGCGGGAGGGCCTGGTGGGAATGAGCAGTTCTTC.

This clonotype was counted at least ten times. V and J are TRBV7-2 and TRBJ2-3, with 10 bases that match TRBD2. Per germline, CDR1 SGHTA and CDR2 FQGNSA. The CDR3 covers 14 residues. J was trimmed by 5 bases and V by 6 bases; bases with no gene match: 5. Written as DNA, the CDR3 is TGTGCCAGCAGACAAGCGGGGGGGCGAGATACGCAGTATTTT. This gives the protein CASRQAGGRDTQYF.

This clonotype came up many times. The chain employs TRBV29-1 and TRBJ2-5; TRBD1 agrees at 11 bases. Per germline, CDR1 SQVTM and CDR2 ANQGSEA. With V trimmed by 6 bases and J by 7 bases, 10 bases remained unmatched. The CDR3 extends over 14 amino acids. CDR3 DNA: TGCAGCGTACGGACAGGGGGCGAGTTTGGGACCCAGTACTTC. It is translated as CSVRTGGEFGTQYF.

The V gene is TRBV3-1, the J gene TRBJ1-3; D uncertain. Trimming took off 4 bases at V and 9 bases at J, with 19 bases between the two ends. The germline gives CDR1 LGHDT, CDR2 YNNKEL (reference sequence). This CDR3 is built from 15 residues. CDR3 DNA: TGTGCCAGCAGCCGGAGCTCGTCTCTAGAAATCACCATATATTTT. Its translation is CASSRSSSLEITIYF. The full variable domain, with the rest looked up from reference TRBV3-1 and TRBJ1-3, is DTAVSQTPKYLVTQMGNDKSIKCEQNLGHDTMYWYKQDSKKFLKIMFSYNNKELIINETVPNRFSPKSPDKAHLNLHINSLELGDSAVYFCASSRSSSLEITIYFGEGSWLTVV.

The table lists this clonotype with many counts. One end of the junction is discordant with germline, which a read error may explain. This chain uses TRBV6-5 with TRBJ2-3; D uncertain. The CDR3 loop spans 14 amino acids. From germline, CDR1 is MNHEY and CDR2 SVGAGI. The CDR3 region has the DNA TGTGCCAGCAGCCCAGGACCTCACACAGATTCGCAGTATTTT. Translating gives CASSPGPHTDSQYF.

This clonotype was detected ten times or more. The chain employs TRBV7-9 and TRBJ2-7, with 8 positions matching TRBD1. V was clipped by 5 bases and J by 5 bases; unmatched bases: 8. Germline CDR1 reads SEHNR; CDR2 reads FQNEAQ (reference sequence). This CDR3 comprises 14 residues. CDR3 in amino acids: CASSPQGASDEQYF. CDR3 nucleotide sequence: TGTGCCAGCAGCCCCCAGGGGGCGAGCGACGAGCAGTACTTC.

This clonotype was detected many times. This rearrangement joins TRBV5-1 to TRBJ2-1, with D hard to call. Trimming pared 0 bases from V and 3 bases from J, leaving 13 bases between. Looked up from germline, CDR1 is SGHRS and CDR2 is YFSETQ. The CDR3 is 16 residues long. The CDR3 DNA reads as TGCGCCAGCAGCTTGGGGTTGACCCTAGACTACAATGAGCAGTTCTTC. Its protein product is CASSLGLTLDYNEQFF.

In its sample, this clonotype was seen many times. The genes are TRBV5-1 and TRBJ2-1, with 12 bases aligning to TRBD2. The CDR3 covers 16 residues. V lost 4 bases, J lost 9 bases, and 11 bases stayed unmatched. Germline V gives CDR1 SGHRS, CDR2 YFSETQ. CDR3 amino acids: CASSPLTSGGPGEQFF. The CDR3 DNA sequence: TGCGCCAGCAGCCCCCTAACTAGCGGGGGGCCCGGTGAGCAGTTCTTC.

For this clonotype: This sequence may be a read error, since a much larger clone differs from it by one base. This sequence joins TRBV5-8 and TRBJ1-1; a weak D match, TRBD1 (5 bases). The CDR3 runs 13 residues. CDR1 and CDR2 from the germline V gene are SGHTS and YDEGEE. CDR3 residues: CVSRAGPYTEAFF. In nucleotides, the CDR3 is TGTGTCAGCAGGGCCGGGCCTTACACTGAAGCTTTCTTT.

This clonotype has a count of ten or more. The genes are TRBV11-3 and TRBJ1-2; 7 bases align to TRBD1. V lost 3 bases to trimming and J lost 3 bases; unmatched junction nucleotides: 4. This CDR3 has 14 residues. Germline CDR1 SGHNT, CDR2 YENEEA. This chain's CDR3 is CASSLRDSYYGYTF. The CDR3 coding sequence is TGTGCCAGCAGCTTGCGGGACAGCTACTATGGCTACACCTTC. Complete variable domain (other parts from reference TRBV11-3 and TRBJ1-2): EAGVVQSPRYKIIEKKQPVAFWCNPISGHNTLYWYLQNLGQGPELLIRYENEEAVDDSQLPKDRFSAERLKGVDSTLKIQPAELGDSAVYLCASSLRDSYYGYTFGSGTRLTVV.

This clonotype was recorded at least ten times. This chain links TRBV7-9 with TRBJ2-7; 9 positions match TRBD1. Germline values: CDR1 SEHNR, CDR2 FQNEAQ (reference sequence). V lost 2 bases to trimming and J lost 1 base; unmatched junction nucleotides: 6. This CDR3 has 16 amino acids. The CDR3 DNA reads TGTGCCAGCAGCTTAAGGGACAGGGATCTTTCCTACGAGCAGTACTTC. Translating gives CASSLRDRDLSYEQYF.

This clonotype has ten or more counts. The CDR3 reads CASARPSGSWTDTQYF. In DNA form, the CDR3 reads TGTGCTAGTGCCAGACCCAGCGGGAGCTGGACAGATACGCAGTATTTT. This chain connects TRBV12-5 to TRBJ2-3; 8 bases fit TRBD2. With 7 bases clipped from V and 3 bases from J, the junction kept 12 bases outside the gene matches. CDR3 length: 16 amino acids. Germline values: CDR1 LGHNT, CDR2 FRNRAP.

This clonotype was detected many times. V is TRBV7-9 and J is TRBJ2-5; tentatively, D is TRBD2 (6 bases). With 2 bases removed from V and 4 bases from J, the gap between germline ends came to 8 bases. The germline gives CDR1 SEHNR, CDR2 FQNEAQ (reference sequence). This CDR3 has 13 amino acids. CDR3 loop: CASSLTGVETQYF. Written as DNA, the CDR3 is TGTGCCAGCAGCTTAACGGGAGTAGAGACCCAGTACTTC.

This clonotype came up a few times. The CDR3 sequence: CSAPSAGVEKLFF. The CDR3 DNA follows: TGCAGTGCCCCCTCGGCAGGGGTGGAAAAACTGTTTTTT. The chain joins TRBV20-1 to TRBJ1-4; TRBD1 is a possible D gene (6 bases). The V gene's germline CDR1 is DFQATT and CDR2 SNEGSKA (reference sequence). The V end was cut by 6 bases, the J end by 8 bases, with 16 bases between. The CDR3 length is 13 residues.

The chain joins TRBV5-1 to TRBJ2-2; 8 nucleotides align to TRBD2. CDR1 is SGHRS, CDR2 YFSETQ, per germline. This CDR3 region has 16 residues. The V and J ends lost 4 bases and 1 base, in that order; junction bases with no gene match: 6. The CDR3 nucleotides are TGCGCCAGCAGCCTATTTAGCGGGAAGAACACCGGGGAGCTGTTTTTT. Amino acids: CASSLFSGKNTGELFF.

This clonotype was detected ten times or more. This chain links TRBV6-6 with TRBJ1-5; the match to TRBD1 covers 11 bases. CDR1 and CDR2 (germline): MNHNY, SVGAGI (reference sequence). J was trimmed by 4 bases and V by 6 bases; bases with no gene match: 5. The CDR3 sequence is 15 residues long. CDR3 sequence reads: CASSPGTGGNQPQHF. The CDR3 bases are TGTGCCAGCAGCCCCGGGACAGGGGGTAATCAGCCCCAGCATTTT.

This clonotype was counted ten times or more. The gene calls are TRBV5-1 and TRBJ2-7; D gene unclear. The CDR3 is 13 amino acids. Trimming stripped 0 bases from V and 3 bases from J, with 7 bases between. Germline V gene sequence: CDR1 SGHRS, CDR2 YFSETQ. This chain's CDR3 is CASSLAPNYEQYF. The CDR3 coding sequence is TGCGCCAGCAGCTTGGCCCCTAACTACGAGCAGTACTTC.

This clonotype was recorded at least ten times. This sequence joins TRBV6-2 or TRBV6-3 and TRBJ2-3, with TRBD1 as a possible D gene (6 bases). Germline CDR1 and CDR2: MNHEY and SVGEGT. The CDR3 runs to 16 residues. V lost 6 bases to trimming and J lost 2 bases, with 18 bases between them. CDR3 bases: TGTGCCAGCAGCCCCGACAGGACACCTCACACAGATACGCAGTATTTT. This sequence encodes CASSPDRTPHTDTQYF.

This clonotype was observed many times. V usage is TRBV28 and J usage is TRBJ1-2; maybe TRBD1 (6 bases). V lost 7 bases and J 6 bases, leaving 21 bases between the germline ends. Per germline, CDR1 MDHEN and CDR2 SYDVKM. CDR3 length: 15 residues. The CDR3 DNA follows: TGTGCCAGCATATTATACTCAGGGGCAAAGGATGGCTACACCTTC. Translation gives CASILYSGAKDGYTF.

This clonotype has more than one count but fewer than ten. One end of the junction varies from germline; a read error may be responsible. CDR3 in DNA: TGTGCCAGCAGCTTAACCCCACGCGGGAGGGCCTTTTTT. The encoded protein is CASSLTPRGRAFF. This rearrangement joins TRBV7-3 to TRBJ2-3; 9 bases are shared with TRBD2. The CDR3 is made up of 13 amino acids. Per germline, CDR1 SGHTA and CDR2 FQGTGA.

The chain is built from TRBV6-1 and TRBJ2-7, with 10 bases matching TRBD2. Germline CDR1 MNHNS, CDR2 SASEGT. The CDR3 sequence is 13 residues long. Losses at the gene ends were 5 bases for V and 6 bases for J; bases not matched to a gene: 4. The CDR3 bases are TGTGCCAGCAGTAAGCGGGAGGGCGGCGAGCAGTACTTC. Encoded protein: CASSKREGGEQYF.